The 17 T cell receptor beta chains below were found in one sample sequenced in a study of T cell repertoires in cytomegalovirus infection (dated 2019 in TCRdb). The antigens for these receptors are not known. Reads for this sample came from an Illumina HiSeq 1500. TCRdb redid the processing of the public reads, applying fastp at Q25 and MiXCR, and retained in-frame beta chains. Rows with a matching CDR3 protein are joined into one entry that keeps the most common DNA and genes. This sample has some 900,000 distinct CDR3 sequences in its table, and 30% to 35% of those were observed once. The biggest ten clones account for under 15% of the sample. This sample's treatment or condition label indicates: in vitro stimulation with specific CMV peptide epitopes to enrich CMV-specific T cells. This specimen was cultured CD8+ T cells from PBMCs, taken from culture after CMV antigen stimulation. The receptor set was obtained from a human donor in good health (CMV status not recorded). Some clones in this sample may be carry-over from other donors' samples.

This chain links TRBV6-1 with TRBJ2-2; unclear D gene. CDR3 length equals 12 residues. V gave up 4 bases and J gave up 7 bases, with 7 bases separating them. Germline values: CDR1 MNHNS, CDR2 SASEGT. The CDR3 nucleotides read TGTGCCAGCAGTGCGACTCGCGGGGAGCTGTTTTTT. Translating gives CASSATRGELFF.

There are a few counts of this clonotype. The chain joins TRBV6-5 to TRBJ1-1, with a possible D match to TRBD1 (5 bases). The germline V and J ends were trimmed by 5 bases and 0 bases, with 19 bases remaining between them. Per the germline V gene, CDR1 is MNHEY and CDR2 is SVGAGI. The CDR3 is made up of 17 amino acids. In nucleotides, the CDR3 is TGTGCCAGCAGTCCCCCCGGACAAGCATTCATGAACACTGAAGCTTTCTTT. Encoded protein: CASSPPGQAFMNTEAFF.

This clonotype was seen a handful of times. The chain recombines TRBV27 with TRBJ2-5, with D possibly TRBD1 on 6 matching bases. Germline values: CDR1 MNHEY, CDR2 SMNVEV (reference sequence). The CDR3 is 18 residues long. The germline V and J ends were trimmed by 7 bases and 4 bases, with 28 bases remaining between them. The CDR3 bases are TGTGCCAGCACAAAAAGAGGGGCGACAGGCGCTCTCATAGAGACCCAGTACTTC. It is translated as CASTKRGATGALIETQYF.

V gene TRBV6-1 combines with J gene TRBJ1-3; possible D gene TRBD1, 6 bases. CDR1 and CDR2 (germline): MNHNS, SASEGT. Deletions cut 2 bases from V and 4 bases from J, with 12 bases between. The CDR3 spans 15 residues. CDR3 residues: CASSETGGPGNTIYF. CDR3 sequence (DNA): TGTGCCAGCAGTGAAACGGGGGGCCCGGGAAACACCATATATTTT.

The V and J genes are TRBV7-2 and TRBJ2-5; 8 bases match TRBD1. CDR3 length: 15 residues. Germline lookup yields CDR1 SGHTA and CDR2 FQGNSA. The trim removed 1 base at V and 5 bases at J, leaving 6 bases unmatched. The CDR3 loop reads CASSLGETGVETQYF. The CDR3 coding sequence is TGTGCCAGCAGCTTAGGAGAGACAGGGGTGGAGACCCAGTACTTC.

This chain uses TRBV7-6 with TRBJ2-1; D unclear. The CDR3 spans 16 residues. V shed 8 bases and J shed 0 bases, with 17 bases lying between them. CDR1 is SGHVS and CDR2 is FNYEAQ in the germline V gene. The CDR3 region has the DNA TGTGCCAGCGGTTCGATACGCATCGGCTCCTACAATGAGCAGTTCTTC. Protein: CASGSIRIGSYNEQFF. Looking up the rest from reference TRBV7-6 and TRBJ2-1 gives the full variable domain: GAGVSQSPRYKVTKRGQDVALRCDPISGHVSLYWYRQALGQGPEFLTYFNYEAQQDKSGLPNDRFSAERPEGSISTLTIQRTEQRDSAMYRCASGSIRIGSYNEQFFGPGTRLTVL.

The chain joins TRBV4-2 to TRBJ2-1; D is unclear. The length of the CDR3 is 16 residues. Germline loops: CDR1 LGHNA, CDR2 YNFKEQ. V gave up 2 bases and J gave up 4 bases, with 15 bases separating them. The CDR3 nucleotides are TGTGCCAGCAGCCAACACAGTTCCCTTACGTACAATGAGCAGTTCTTC. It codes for CASSQHSSLTYNEQFF.

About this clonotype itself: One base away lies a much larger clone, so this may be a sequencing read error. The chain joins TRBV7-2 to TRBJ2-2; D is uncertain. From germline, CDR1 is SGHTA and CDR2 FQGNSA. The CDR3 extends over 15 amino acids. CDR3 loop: CVSSFDIFNTGELFF. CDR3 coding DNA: TGTGTCAGCAGCTTCGACATCTTTAACACCGGGGAGCTGTTTTTT.

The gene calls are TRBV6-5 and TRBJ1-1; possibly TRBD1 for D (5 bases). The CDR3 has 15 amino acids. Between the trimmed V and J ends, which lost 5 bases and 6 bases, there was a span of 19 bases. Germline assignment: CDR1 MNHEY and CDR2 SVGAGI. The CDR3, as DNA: TGTGCCAGCAGTGCGGGGGGAATCCAAATGGCTGAAGCTTTCTTT. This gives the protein CASSAGGIQMAEAFF.

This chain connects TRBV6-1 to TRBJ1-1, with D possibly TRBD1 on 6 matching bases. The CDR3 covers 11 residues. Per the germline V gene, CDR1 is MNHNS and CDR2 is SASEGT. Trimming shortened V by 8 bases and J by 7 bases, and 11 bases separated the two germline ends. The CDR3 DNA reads TGTGCCAGCTGGGACATTTTTGAAGCTTTCTTT. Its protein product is CASWDIFEAFF.

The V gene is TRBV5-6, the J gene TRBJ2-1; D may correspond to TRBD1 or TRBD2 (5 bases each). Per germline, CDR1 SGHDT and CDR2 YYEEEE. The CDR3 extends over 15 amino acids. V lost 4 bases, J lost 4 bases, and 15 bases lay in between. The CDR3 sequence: CASSIRDRRYNEQFF. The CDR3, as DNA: TGTGCCAGCAGCATCCGGGACCGACGTTACAATGAGCAGTTCTTC.

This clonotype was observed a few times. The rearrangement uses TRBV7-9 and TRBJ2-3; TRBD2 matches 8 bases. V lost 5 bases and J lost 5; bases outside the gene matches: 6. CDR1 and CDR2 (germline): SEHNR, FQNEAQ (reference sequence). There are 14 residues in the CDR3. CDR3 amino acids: CASSPPGGRDTQYF. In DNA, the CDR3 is TGTGCCAGCAGCCCCCCGGGGGGGCGAGATACGCAGTATTTT.

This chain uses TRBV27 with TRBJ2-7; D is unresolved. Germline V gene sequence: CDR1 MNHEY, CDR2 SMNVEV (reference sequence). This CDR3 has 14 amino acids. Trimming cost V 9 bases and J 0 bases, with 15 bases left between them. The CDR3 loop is CARWHGRSSYEQYV. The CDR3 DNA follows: TGTGCCAGATGGCACGGACGGTCCTCCTACGAGCAGTACGTC.

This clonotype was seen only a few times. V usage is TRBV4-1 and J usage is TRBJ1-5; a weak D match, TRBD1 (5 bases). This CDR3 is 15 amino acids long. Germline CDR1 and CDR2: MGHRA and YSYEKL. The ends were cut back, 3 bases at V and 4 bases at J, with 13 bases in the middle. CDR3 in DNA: TGCGCCAGCAGCCATATAGGGGCTACAAATCAGCCCCAGCATTTT. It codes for CASSHIGATNQPQHF.

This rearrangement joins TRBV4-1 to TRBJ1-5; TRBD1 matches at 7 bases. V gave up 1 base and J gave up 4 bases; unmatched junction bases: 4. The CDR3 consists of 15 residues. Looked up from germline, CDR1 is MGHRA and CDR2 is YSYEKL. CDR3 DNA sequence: TGCGCCAGCAGCCAAGGGTCAGGGGGAAATCAGCCCCAGCATTTT. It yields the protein CASSQGSGGNQPQHF.

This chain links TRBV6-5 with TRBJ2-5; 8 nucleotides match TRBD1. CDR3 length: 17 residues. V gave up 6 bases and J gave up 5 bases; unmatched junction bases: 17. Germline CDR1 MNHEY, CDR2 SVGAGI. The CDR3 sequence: CASRLTRTGKFWETQYF. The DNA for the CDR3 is TGTGCCAGCAGGCTCACCAGGACAGGGAAATTTTGGGAGACCCAGTACTTC.

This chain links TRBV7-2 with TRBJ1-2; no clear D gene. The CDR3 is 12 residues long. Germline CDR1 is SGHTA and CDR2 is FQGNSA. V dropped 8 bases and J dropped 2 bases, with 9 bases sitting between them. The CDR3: CASDVGNYGYTF. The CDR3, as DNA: TGTGCCAGCGATGTGGGGAACTATGGCTACACCTTC.